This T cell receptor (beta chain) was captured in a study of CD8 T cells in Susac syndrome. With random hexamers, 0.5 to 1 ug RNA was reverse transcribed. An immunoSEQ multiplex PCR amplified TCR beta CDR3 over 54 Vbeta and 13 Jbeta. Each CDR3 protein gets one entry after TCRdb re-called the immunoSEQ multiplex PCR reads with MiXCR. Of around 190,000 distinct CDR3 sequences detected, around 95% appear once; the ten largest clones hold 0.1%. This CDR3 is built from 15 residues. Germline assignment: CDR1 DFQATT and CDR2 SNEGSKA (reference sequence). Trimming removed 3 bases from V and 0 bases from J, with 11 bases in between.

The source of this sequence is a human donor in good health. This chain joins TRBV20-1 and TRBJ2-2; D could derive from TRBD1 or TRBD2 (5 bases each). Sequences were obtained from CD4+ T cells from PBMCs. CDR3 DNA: TGCAGTGCTAGGGGACGACCATCGAACACCGGGGAGCTGTTTTTT. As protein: CSARGRPSNTGELFF.